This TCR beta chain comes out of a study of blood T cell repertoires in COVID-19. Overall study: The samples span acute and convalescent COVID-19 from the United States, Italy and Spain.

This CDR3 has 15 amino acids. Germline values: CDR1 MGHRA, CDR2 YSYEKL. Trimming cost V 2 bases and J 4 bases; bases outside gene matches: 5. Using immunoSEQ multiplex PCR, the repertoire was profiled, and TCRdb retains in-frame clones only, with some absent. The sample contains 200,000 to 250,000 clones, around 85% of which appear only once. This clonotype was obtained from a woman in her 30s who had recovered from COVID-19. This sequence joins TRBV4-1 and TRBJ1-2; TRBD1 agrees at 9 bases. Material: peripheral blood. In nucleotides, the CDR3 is TGCGCCAGCAGCCAAATTCCGGGACAGGGCTATGGCTACACCTTC. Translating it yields CASSQIPGQGYGYTF.